This TCR beta chain was observed in a study of blood T cell repertoires in COVID-19. Overall study: COVID-19 samples from acute and convalescent phases originated in the United States, Italy and Spain. Nucleic acid was either cDNA or gDNA, and it came from T cells, B-cell-depleted T cells, or PBMCs.

Original processing methods: It was from reference gene primer amplification that nucleated cell counts were estimated. This table comes from immunoSEQ multiplex PCR, and its TCRdb copy is limited to in-frame clones, with some not included. The D gene and trimming were derived from the DNA, and the V and J assignments and clone size from that table. The sample carries around 120,000 clones, about 85% recorded once. The CDR3 spans 15 residues. The V gene lost 1 base and the J gene lost 0 bases, with 10 bases spanning the gap. CDR1 is GTSNPN and CDR2 is SVGIG in the germline V gene (reference sequence).

Sequences were obtained from peripheral blood. V is TRBV30 and J is TRBJ2-1; D is undetermined. The TCR sequence derives from a man aged 80 or over with acute or convalescent COVID-19. The CDR3 nucleotides are TGTGCCTGGAGTGAATCCTGGAGCTCCTACAATGAGCAGTTCTTC. Residues: CAWSESWSSYNEQFF.